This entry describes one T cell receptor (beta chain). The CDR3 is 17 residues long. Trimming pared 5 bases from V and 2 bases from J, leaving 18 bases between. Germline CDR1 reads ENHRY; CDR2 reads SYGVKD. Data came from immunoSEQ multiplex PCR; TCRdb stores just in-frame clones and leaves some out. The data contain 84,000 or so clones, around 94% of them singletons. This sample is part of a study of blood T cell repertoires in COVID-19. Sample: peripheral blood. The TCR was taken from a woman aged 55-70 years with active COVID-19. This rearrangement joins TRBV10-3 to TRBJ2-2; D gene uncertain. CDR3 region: CAISPVPRNFNTGELFF. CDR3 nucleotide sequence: TGTGCCATCAGTCCAGTACCCAGGAACTTCAACACCGGGGAGCTGTTTTTT.